This TCR beta chain was recorded in a study of vaccination and CD4 T cells after COVID-19. Cultured CD4+ T cell DNA was sequenced using the Oncomine TCR Beta short-read assay. Genomic DNA was drawn out of CD4+ T cells grown in culture. One entry per CDR3 protein, called by TCRdb with MiXCR from the PCR reads. The sample carries under 5,000 distinct CDR3 sequences, 76% recorded once. Trimming cost V 5 bases and J 1 base, with 8 bases left between them. Germline CDR1 MNHNS, CDR2 SASEGT. The CDR3 consists of 13 residues. On this clonotype: Its antigen is unknown.

Treatment reported: roughly 10-day PBMC culture with coronavirus spike peptide pools or control peptides (ViraFEST assay). The genes are TRBV6-1 and TRBJ1-1; a weak D match, TRBD1 (5 bases). The receptor was isolated from a human donor who had recovered from COVID-19. The sequencing sample was made of CD4+ T cells from blood, cultured in vitro. CDR3 in amino acids: CASSLTENTEAFF. Written as DNA, the CDR3 is TGTGCCAGCAGTCTGACAGAGAACACTGAAGCTTTCTTT.